These 6 T cell receptor beta chains share one sample of origin, sequenced in a study of cytotoxic CD8 clonotypes in ibrutinib-treated CLL. Some clones are missing from TCRdb's copy, which holds only in-frame ones; the method was immunoSEQ multiplex PCR. The repertoire has roughly 36,000 clones, about 70% of them found once; the top ten carry about a quarter. The starting material was PBMCs, obtained before ibrutinib treatment. The receptors derive from a human donor with chronic lymphocytic leukemia.

The chain employs TRBV4-1 and TRBJ1-2, with TRBD1 identical over 9 bases. The CDR3 contains 14 residues. With 5 bases clipped from V and 6 bases from J, the junction kept 7 bases outside the gene matches. The germline gives CDR1 MGHRA, CDR2 YSYEKL. The CDR3 DNA reads TGCGCCAGCAGCTTCTCCGGGACAGGGAATGGCTACACCTTC. This translates into CASSFSGTGNGYTF.

This chain connects TRBV27 to TRBJ2-7; 8 bases line up with TRBD1. The junction had 9 bases not matched to a gene; V was cut back by 6 bases and J by 2 bases. The CDR3 covers 15 residues. Germline values: CDR1 MNHEY, CDR2 SMNVEV (reference sequence). The chain's CDR3 is CASSSQGATPYEQYF. For the CDR3, the DNA is TGTGCCAGCAGCTCCCAGGGGGCGACACCCTACGAGCAGTACTTC.

The chain carries TRBV4-1 and TRBJ1-3, with TRBD1 matching over 7 bases. The CDR3 length is 15 residues. Germline values: CDR1 MGHRA, CDR2 YSYEKL. The V and J ends lost 1 base and 3 bases, in that order; junction bases with no gene match: 3. The CDR3 DNA reads as TGCGCCAGCAGCCAAGGACAGGGACTTGGAAACACCATATATTTT. Its translation: CASSQGQGLGNTIYF.

This clone was seen a single time. The chain employs TRBV30 and TRBJ2-7; D is ambiguous. The CDR3 has 11 residues. Germline V gene sequence: CDR1 GTSNPN, CDR2 SVGIG (reference sequence). Trimming shortened V by 3 bases and J by 3 bases, and 6 bases separated the two germline ends. CDR3 coding DNA: TGTGCCTGGAGCGACCTCTACGAGCAGTACTTC. Protein product: CAWSDLYEQYF.

This clone was seen a few times. The CDR3: CAWSVGGSDTEAFF. The CDR3 DNA follows: TGTGCCTGGAGTGTAGGAGGGTCGGACACTGAAGCTTTCTTT. This chain uses TRBV30 with TRBJ1-1; D remains unclear. CDR1 and CDR2 from the germline V gene are GTSNPN and SVGIG (reference sequence). Trimming took 0 bases from V and 3 from J, leaving 11 bases between them. The CDR3 totals 14 residues.

The chain combines TRBV9 with TRBJ2-3; possibly TRBD2 for D (5 bases). V lost 5 bases and J lost 4, with 17 bases in between. Germline lookup yields CDR1 SGDLS and CDR2 YYNGEE. This CDR3 is 15 amino acids long. CDR3 loop: CASRSFGEGPDTQYF. Written as DNA, the CDR3 is TGTGCCAGCAGGTCATTCGGGGAAGGTCCAGATACGCAGTATTTT.